Below, 25 T cell receptor beta chains from the same sample are listed, as sequenced in a study of post-analysis software for immune sequencing data. Study-level results: With TRBV5-6, TRBV5-1 and TRBV20-1 included, about five TRBV segments were more frequent in patients than in controls.

Prepared TCR beta cDNA libraries contained unique molecular identifiers. TCRdb used MiXCR to reprocess the PCR reads, holding one entry per CDR3 protein. The sample lists 350,000 to 500,000 distinct CDR3 sequences, roughly 40% occurring once. The antigens for these receptors are not known. Sequencing was done on a sample of blood. The receptors come from a girl aged 2 to 10 with multiple sclerosis.

The V call is TRBV20-1, the J call TRBJ2-4, with D perhaps matching TRBD1 (6 bases). The CDR3 consists of 13 residues. Germline V gene data show CDR1 as DFQATT and CDR2 as SNEGSKA (reference sequence). The V end was cut by 6 bases, the J end by 6 bases, with 15 bases between. In DNA, the CDR3 is TGCAGTGCCCCCAGGGGTGGGGGAAACATTCAGTACTTC. Translating it yields CSAPRGGGNIQYF.

About this clonotype: The junction differs from germline at one of its ends, possibly a read error. This sequence joins TRBV5-1 and TRBJ1-2, with TRBD1 as a possible D gene (6 bases). The CDR3 spans 17 residues. Germline V gene lookup returns CDR1 SGHRS and CDR2 YFSETQ. The chain's CDR3 is CASSLANPEGGWYGYTF. CDR3 nucleotide sequence: TGCGCCAGCAGTTTGGCAAACCCCGAGGGGGGATGGTATGGCTACACCTTC.

The rearrangement joins TRBV28 to TRBJ2-5; tentatively, D is TRBD2 (7 bases). The V and J ends lost 8 bases and 11 bases respectively, with 18 bases between them. Germline CDR1 is MDHEN and CDR2 is SYDVKM. CDR3 length: 12 residues. This CDR3 reads CASGRRGRVQYF. CDR3 DNA sequence: TGTGCCAGCGGTCGGCGGGGGCGCGTGCAGTACTTC.

CDR3 sequence: CASAEISSNQPQHF. CDR3 nucleotide sequence: TGTGCCAGCGCGGAGATCTCATCCAATCAGCCCCAGCATTTT. J is TRBJ1-5 and V is TRBV6-6; unclear D gene. CDR1 and CDR2 from the germline V gene are MNHNY and SVGAGI (reference sequence). This CDR3 contains 14 residues. V was trimmed by 8 bases and J by 3 bases, leaving 14 bases between them.

The chain combines TRBV5-5 with TRBJ2-7, with TRBD2 identical over 12 bases. Trimming took 2 bases from V and 11 from J; bases not matched to a gene: 11. The CDR3 spans 15 residues. The germline V gene encodes CDR1 SGHKS and CDR2 YYEKEE (reference sequence). The CDR3 bases are TGTGCCAGCAGCTTATATTTGGCTAGCGGGGGGGCCGAGTACTTC. Its translation: CASSLYLASGGAEYF. The entire variable domain, with the rest obtained from reference TRBV5-5 and TRBJ2-7, is as follows: DAGVTQSPTHLIKTRGQQVTLRCSPISGHKSVSWYQQVLGQGPQFIFQYYEKEERGRGNFPDRFSARQFPNYSSELNVNALLLGDSALYLCASSLYLASGGAEYFGPGTRLTVT.

The chain uses TRBV7-9 and TRBJ2-7; no clear D gene. This CDR3 spans 13 amino acids. The germline gives CDR1 SEHNR, CDR2 FQNEAQ (reference sequence). Trimming removed 1 base at V and 2 bases at J, with 6 bases between. The CDR3 here is CASSLVRTYEQYF. DNA for the CDR3: TGTGCCAGCAGCTTAGTCCGGACCTACGAGCAGTACTTC.

V gene TRBV14 combines with J gene TRBJ2-5; 8 bases map to TRBD2. V shed 5 bases, J shed 4 bases, and the junction held 12 bases outside the gene matches. The CDR3 totals 16 residues. Germline values: CDR1 SGHDN, CDR2 FVKESK. CDR3 nucleotides: TGTGCCAGCAGCTCCCACGGACTAGCCGGTACAGAGACCCAGTACTTC. This encodes CASSSHGLAGTETQYF.

The chain links TRBV4-1 to TRBJ2-3; TRBD1 matches 10 bases. V gave up 8 bases and J gave up 4 bases; unmatched junction bases: 15. The CDR3 length is 17 residues. CDR1 and CDR2 from the germline V gene are MGHRA and YSYEKL. CDR3: CASQAPTGGERADTQYF. As DNA, the CDR3 is TGCGCCAGCCAAGCCCCGACAGGGGGCGAAAGGGCAGATACGCAGTATTTT.

This clonotype was detected only a few times. The chain has TRBV2 and TRBJ1-2; D ambiguous. Looked up from germline, CDR1 is SNHLY and CDR2 is FYNNEI. This CDR3 region has 13 residues. The V end lost 8 bases, the J end lost 4 bases, and 14 bases lay between the germline ends. The CDR3 DNA follows: TGTGCCAGCGGACCCCGGGCCCTCTATGGCTACACCTTC. It encodes CASGPRALYGYTF.

The gene calls are TRBV11-2 and TRBJ1-1, with D unresolved. Per the germline V gene, CDR1 is SGHAT and CDR2 is FQNNGV. The CDR3 sequence is 15 residues long. Deletions cut 5 bases from V and 1 base from J, with 14 bases between. The CDR3 DNA reads TGTGCCAGCAGCCTCCTAATGGACGGGAACACTGAAGCTTTCTTT. It encodes CASSLLMDGNTEAFF.

This sequence joins TRBV28 and TRBJ2-3; 8 positions match TRBD2. The CDR3 loop spans 16 amino acids. The V gene end was trimmed by 8 bases and the J gene end by 4 bases; junction bases not matched to a gene: 14. Germline V gene data show CDR1 as MDHEN and CDR2 as SYDVKM. The CDR3 coding sequence is TGTGCCAGCCCGGCCCCCGGGAGGGCCCTCGCAGATACGCAGTATTTT. The encoded protein is CASPAPGRALADTQYF.

There are a few counts of this clonotype. The chain is built from TRBV20-1 and TRBJ2-7; 9 bases fit TRBD2. The CDR3 is 13 amino acids. The V segment lost 2 bases and the J segment 3 bases; nucleotides outside the gene matches: 2. CDR1 is DFQATT and CDR2 is SNEGSKA in the germline V gene (reference sequence). CDR3 sequence (DNA): TGCAGTGCTAGATCTAGCGGGGACTACGAGCAGTACTTC. Translated: CSARSSGDYEQYF.

The J gene is TRBJ2-7, the V gene TRBV2; 10 nucleotides align to TRBD2. The CDR3 contains 15 residues. The ends lost 1 base at V and 3 bases at J; junction bases unmatched: 3. CDR1 is SNHLY, CDR2 FYNNEI, per germline. CDR3 DNA sequence: TGTGCCAGCAGTGAAGGGACTAGCGGTGTCTACGAGCAGTACTTC. It translates to CASSEGTSGVYEQYF.

J is TRBJ1-1 and V is TRBV12-3 or TRBV12-4, with D hard to call. The V end lost 9 bases, the J end lost 8 bases, and 10 bases lay between the germline ends. There are 10 residues in the CDR3. The CDR3 loop is CASRKSEAFF. The CDR3 bases are TGTGCCAGTAGGAAAAGCGAAGCTTTCTTT.

The V and J genes are TRBV4-1 and TRBJ1-1, with D possibly matching TRBD1 (5 bases). Germline assignment: CDR1 MGHRA and CDR2 YSYEKL. The CDR3 totals 18 residues. Trimming took 1 base from V and 0 from J, leaving 18 bases between them. The CDR3 reads CASSQGVRGELLNTEAFF. CDR3 bases: TGCGCCAGCAGCCAAGGGGTCCGGGGGGAGCTTCTGAACACTGAAGCTTTCTTT.

The J gene is TRBJ2-5, the V gene TRBV3-1; TRBD2 matches at 8 bases. Germline CDR1 is LGHDT and CDR2 is YNNKEL (reference sequence). This CDR3 has 15 amino acids. Trimming cost V 3 bases and J 1 base; bases outside gene matches: 4. In nucleotides, the CDR3 is TGTGCCAGCAGCCACCCACTAGCGGCCCAAGAGACCCAGTACTTC. It translates to CASSHPLAAQETQYF.

V usage is TRBV29-1 and J usage is TRBJ2-4; 7 bases are a match to TRBD2. The DNA matches TRBJ2-5 better at its end, which makes the J call doubtful. The CDR3 is 16 amino acids. Germline CDR1 is SQVTM and CDR2 is ANQGSEA. The chain's CDR3 is CSVEDQFGGGRETQYF. The CDR3 DNA follows: TGCAGCGTTGAAGATCAATTCGGGGGAGGGAGAGAGACCCAGTACTTC.

This clonotype occurred a few times. The gene calls are TRBV7-2 and TRBJ2-1; possibly TRBD2 for D (5 bases). The V end was cut by 5 bases, the J end by 3 bases, with 14 bases between. The CDR3 length is 15 residues. Germline CDR1 SGHTA, CDR2 FQGNSA. Here the CDR3 DNA reads TGTGCCAGCAGCCCAGAGGGCAGGCGCTACAATGAGCAGTTCTTC. Translation: CASSPEGRRYNEQFF.

This clonotype was seen only a few times. The chain employs TRBV24-1 and TRBJ2-1; 12 nucleotides agree with TRBD2. Germline-derived CDR1 and CDR2 are KGHDR and SFDVKD. J gave up 8 bases and V 1 base, and 5 bases lay outside the gene matches. CDR3 length: 16 amino acids. CDR3 amino acids: CATSDLLAGGSDEQFF. CDR3 coding DNA: TGTGCCACCAGTGATTTACTAGCGGGAGGAAGCGATGAGCAGTTCTTC.

This chain uses TRBV12-3 or TRBV12-4 with TRBJ2-1; 8 positions match TRBD2. This CDR3 comprises 14 residues. The V and J ends lost 6 bases and 2 bases, in that order; junction bases with no gene match: 3. DNA for the CDR3: TGTGCCAGCAGCGCAGCGGGAGCCTACAATGAGCAGTTCTTC. As protein: CASSAAGAYNEQFF.

A few counts support this clonotype. The V gene is TRBV20-1, the J gene TRBJ2-3; 13 bases match TRBD2. The CDR3 extends over 14 amino acids. The germline CDR1 and CDR2 sequences are DFQATT and SNEGSKA (reference sequence). V was clipped by 3 bases and J by 6 bases; unmatched bases: 3. The CDR3, as DNA: TGCAGTGCTAGTACTAGCGGGAGGGCCGATACGCAGTATTTT. Translating it yields CSASTSGRADTQYF.

V and J are TRBV6-6 and TRBJ2-2, with 7 bases aligning to TRBD1. Germline values: CDR1 MNHNY, CDR2 SVGAGI (reference sequence). V trimming: 7 bases; J trimming: 4 bases; junction bases outside the gene matches: 15. The CDR3 spans 17 residues. The CDR3 spells CASILGKGAEGTGELFF. The CDR3 DNA reads TGTGCCAGCATCCTAGGCAAGGGGGCAGAAGGCACCGGGGAGCTGTTTTTT.

The rearrangement uses TRBV9 and TRBJ1-5; D might be TRBD1 (5 bases). V was pared by 6 bases and J by 4 bases, with 14 bases between. Germline V CDR1 and CDR2: SGDLS, YYNGEE. The CDR3 is made up of 14 amino acids. The CDR3 DNA is TGTGCCAGCAACCCTACGGGGGGGAATCAGCCCCAGCATTTT. Its translation: CASNPTGGNQPQHF.

This clonotype turned up a few times. V gene TRBV29-1 combines with J gene TRBJ2-7; D unresolved. The CDR3 covers 13 residues. V was shortened by 4 bases and J by 0 bases, with 10 bases between the two germline ends. Germline-derived CDR1 and CDR2 are SQVTM and ANQGSEA. The CDR3: CSVGAGSSYEQYF. The CDR3 DNA reads as TGCAGCGTTGGAGCAGGAAGCTCCTACGAGCAGTACTTC.

The J gene is TRBJ2-1, the V gene TRBV4-2; D uncertain. CDR3 length equals 16 residues. Germline lookup yields CDR1 LGHNA and CDR2 YNFKEQ. Trimming removed 4 bases from V and 9 bases from J, with 22 bases in between. The CDR3 DNA reads as TGTGCCAGCAGCCCCTCTGCCCATGGCAATAGTGGTGAGCAGTTCTTC. Translation: CASSPSAHGNSGEQFF.